What follows are 12 T cell receptor beta chains derived from one specimen sequenced in a study of Ad26.COV2.S vaccination and SARS-CoV-2 variants. Libraries were prepared by immunoSEQ multiplex PCR; TCRdb keeps only in-frame clonotypes and omits some of them. The table includes about 320,000 clones, roughly nine tenths detected once. As for treatment: some 20 received Ad26.COV2.S at low or high dose, single or two shots; a few received placebo; per-sample allocation not given. Sampling took place 63 days after the first vaccine or placebo injection. Sequenced material: peripheral blood, taken in a trial of Ad26.COV2.S vaccine versus placebo. These receptors were obtained from a person between 18 and 65 years old who received the Ad26.COV2.S COVID-19 vaccine or a placebo.

The chain combines TRBV12-3 or TRBV12-4 with TRBJ1-3; D gene uncertain. CDR3 length: 12 residues. Trimming stripped 4 bases from V and 4 bases from J, with 5 bases between. DNA for the CDR3: TGTGCCAGCAGTTGGGAGGGAAACACCATATATTTT. Protein sequence: CASSWEGNTIYF.

The rearrangement joins TRBV9 to TRBJ2-1, with 7 bases fitting TRBD2. The V gene's germline CDR1 is SGDLS and CDR2 YYNGEE. The trim removed 4 bases at V and 3 bases at J, leaving 10 bases unmatched. The CDR3 extends over 16 amino acids. CDR3: CASSPPGGGYYNEQFF. The CDR3, as DNA: TGTGCCAGCAGCCCCCCGGGAGGAGGTTACTACAATGAGCAGTTCTTC.

The chain combines TRBV4-1 with TRBJ1-2, with D unresolved. The CDR3 covers 15 residues. CDR1 MGHRA and CDR2 YSYEKL come from the germline V gene. The V gene lost 2 bases and the J gene lost 4 bases, with 14 bases spanning the gap. The CDR3 DNA follows: TGCGCCAGCAGCCAAACAGAACAGAGTACCTATGGCTACACCTTC. Its translation is CASSQTEQSTYGYTF.

This chain uses TRBV29-1 with TRBJ2-2; D remains ambiguous. Germline values: CDR1 SQVTM, CDR2 ANQGSEA. Trimming left V 3 bases short and J 1 base short, with 6 bases between. The CDR3 has 13 amino acids. CDR3 region: CSVDTRNTGELFF. The CDR3 DNA reads as TGCAGCGTTGATACGAGGAACACCGGGGAGCTGTTTTTT.

This clone was found once. CDR3 nucleotide sequence: TGTGCCAGCAGCCAAGATAGCGGAGGCTACAATGAGCAGTTCTTC. It codes for CASSQDSGGYNEQFF. The chain joins TRBV9 to TRBJ2-1, with a possible D match to TRBD2 (6 bases). This CDR3 is 15 amino acids long. V dropped 4 bases and J dropped 3 bases, with 14 bases sitting between them. Germline V CDR1 and CDR2: SGDLS, YYNGEE.

This clone was detected only once. The genes are TRBV7-9 and TRBJ2-5; 8 positions agree with TRBD2. This CDR3 has 17 amino acids. Germline CDR1 is SEHNR and CDR2 is FQNEAQ (reference sequence). V dropped 1 base and J dropped 1; count of bases not matched to a gene: 8. The DNA of the CDR3 is TGTGCCAGCAGCTTAGGCGATAGCGGGGATTTCCAAGAGACCCAGTACTTC. Translating it yields CASSLGDSGDFQETQYF.

The chain uses TRBV7-3 and TRBJ2-2, with D uncertain. In germline, CDR1 is SGHTA, CDR2 FQGTGA. The CDR3 runs to 16 residues. The ends were cut back, 4 bases at V and 4 bases at J, with 16 bases in the middle. This CDR3 is CASSYQTGHGTGELFF. In nucleotides, the CDR3 is TGTGCCAGCAGCTACCAGACTGGGCATGGCACCGGGGAGCTGTTTTTT.

This clone was recorded once. The chain carries TRBV3-1 (or the pseudogene TRBV3-2) and TRBJ2-1; 10 bases fit TRBD1. V was pared by 1 base and J by 7 bases, with 4 bases of the junction left unmatched. CDR1 is LGHDT, CDR2 YNNKEL, per germline (reference sequence). The length of the CDR3 is 15 residues. In nucleotides, the CDR3 is TGTGCCAGCAGCCAAGTAGGACAGGGGGGGAATGAGCAGTTCTTC. Its protein is CASSQVGQGGNEQFF.

This clone occurred once. CDR3 bases: TGTGCCAGCACACAGGGGAACACTGAAGCTTTCTTT. It translates to CASTQGNTEAFF. This rearrangement joins TRBV12-3 or TRBV12-4 to TRBJ1-1; possibly TRBD1 for D (6 bases). This CDR3 has 12 residues. Trimming cost V 7 bases and J 1 base, with 7 bases left between them.

The V call is TRBV25-1, the J call TRBJ1-5; 7 nucleotides align to TRBD1. This CDR3 spans 14 amino acids. J was trimmed by 7 bases and V by 5 bases; bases with no gene match: 8. CDR1 is MGHDK and CDR2 is SYGVNS in the germline V gene. The CDR3 region is CASSQTGDRQPQHF. The CDR3 DNA reads TGTGCCAGCAGTCAAACAGGGGACCGACAGCCCCAGCATTTT. Combining the CDR3 with reference TRBV25-1 and TRBJ1-5 gives the whole variable domain EADIYQTPRYLVIGTGKKITLECSQTMGHDKMYWYQQDPGMELHLIHYSYGVNSTEKGDLSSESTVSRIRTEHFPLTLESARPSHTSQYLCASSQTGDRQPQHFGDGTRLSIL.

V is TRBV29-1 and J is TRBJ2-2, with D uncertain. Germline V CDR1 and CDR2: SQVTM, ANQGSEA. The CDR3 contains 12 residues. Between the trimmed V and J ends, which lost 5 bases and 3 bases, there was a span of 7 bases. CDR3 sequence: CSVQDHTGELFF. The CDR3 nucleotides read TGCAGCGTTCAGGACCACACCGGGGAGCTGTTTTTT.

The V gene is TRBV25-1, the J gene TRBJ2-7; D ambiguous. The CDR3 is 13 amino acids. Germline V CDR1 and CDR2: MGHDK, SYGVNS. Trimming removed 6 bases from V and 2 bases from J, with 11 bases in between. The CDR3 sequence is CASRGLPTYEQYF. CDR3 DNA: TGTGCCAGCAGGGGTTTGCCCACCTACGAGCAGTACTTC.